There are many counts of the clone carrying this T cell receptor (beta chain). The antigen remains undetermined. The record originates from a study of response to subunit inactivated influenza vaccine. Germline V CDR1 and CDR2: SNHLY, FYNNEI. The CDR3 runs 11 residues. V was pared by 8 bases and J by 7 bases, with 1 base of the junction left unmatched. A single record per CDR3 protein comes from TCRdb applying MiXCR to the RT-PCR reads. The sample gives approximately 170,000 distinct CDR3 sequences, 13% to 15% of which show up once; 26% is in the top ten. Study results and caveats: Authors suggested each seasonal flu vaccination may recruit only limited numbers of new T cells.

The chain has TRBV2 and TRBJ1-1; TRBD1 aligns across 10 bases. The source material was CD8+ T cells sorted from PBMCs, sampled 5 days after vaccination. The receptor's source is a man aged 50-60 years who received an inactivated influenza vaccine. The CDR3 region is CASGTGVEAFF. The CDR3 DNA sequence: TGTGCCAGCGGGACAGGGGTTGAAGCTTTCTTT.